Presented here are 26 T cell receptor beta chains from one specimen sequenced in a study of identical twins. One entry per CDR3 protein, called by TCRdb with MiXCR from the 5' RACE reads. The data contain about 530,000 distinct CDR3 sequences, 12% to 15% of them singletons. These records were also assigned to another study, of yellow fever vaccine responses in identical twins.

The specimen was CD4+ T cells sorted from blood. The receptors here all came from a woman younger than 30 in good health.

V and J are TRBV20-1 and TRBJ2-5; 7 positions match TRBD2. CDR1 is DFQATT and CDR2 is SNEGSKA in the germline V gene (reference sequence). The trim removed 3 bases at V and 4 bases at J, leaving 8 bases unmatched. The CDR3 extends over 14 amino acids. The DNA of the CDR3 is TGCAGTGCTAGGGGACTACCCACCCCAGAGACCCAGTACTTC. Translated, it gives CSARGLPTPETQYF.

CDR3 bases: TGTGCCAGTAGTTTCGGCTTCAGGAATGAGCAGTTCTTC. This translates into CASSFGFRNEQFF. The chain has TRBV19 and TRBJ2-1; no definite D call. Germline CDR1 and CDR2: LNHDA and SQIVND (reference sequence). V was cut by 5 bases and J by 7 bases, with 12 bases left in between. The length of the CDR3 is 13 residues. Based on the CDR3 plus reference TRBV19 and TRBJ2-1, the full variable domain is DGGITQSPKYLFRKEGQNVTLSCEQNLNHDAMYWYRQDPGQGLRLIYYSQIVNDFQKGDIAEGYSVSREKKESFPLTVTSAQKNPTAFYLCASSFGFRNEQFFGPGTRLTVL.

This sequence joins TRBV6-1 and TRBJ2-7; 9 nucleotides match TRBD1. Germline loops: CDR1 MNHNS, CDR2 SASEGT. CDR3 length equals 13 residues. The CDR3 DNA follows: TGTGCCAGCAGTCCCGGGACAGGGTACGGGCAGTACGTC. This encodes CASSPGTGYGQYV.

V is TRBV12-3 or TRBV12-4 and J is TRBJ1-1, with D possibly TRBD1 on 6 matching bases. This CDR3 is 16 amino acids long. Between the trimmed V and J ends, which lost 5 bases and 0 bases, there was a span of 16 bases. CDR3 sequence (DNA): TGTGCCAGCAGTCCGCGGACAGCCTTCATGAACACTGAAGCTTTCTTT. Translation: CASSPRTAFMNTEAFF.

Only a few counts were recorded for this clonotype. V usage is TRBV20-1 and J usage is TRBJ1-1, with TRBD1 matching over 11 bases. J gave up 7 bases and V 3 bases, and 10 bases lay outside the gene matches. The CDR3 covers 15 residues. CDR1 DFQATT and CDR2 SNEGSKA come from the germline V gene (reference sequence). As DNA, the CDR3 is TGCAGTGCTAGGGGGACAGGGGGTCAGAGAAGTGAAGCTTTCTTT. This translates into CSARGTGGQRSEAFF.

The genes are TRBV18 and TRBJ1-1; D may be TRBD1 (5 bases). CDR1 and CDR2 (germline): KGHSH, LQKENI. This CDR3 spans 12 amino acids. V shed 6 bases and J shed 6 bases, with 11 bases lying between them. The CDR3 bases are TGTGCCAGCTCGAACTCGGGGGCTGAAGCTTTCTTT. It yields the protein CASSNSGAEAFF.

This chain joins TRBV4-1 and TRBJ1-1, with D possibly being TRBD1 (6 bases). Trimming took 4 bases from V and 2 from J, leaving 14 bases between them. The CDR3 is made up of 15 amino acids. Germline V gene data show CDR1 as MGHRA and CDR2 as YSYEKL. The CDR3 DNA follows: TGCGCCAGCAGCCTATTTCGGGACACCAACACTGAAGCTTTCTTT. Translated: CASSLFRDTNTEAFF.

Only a few counts were recorded for this clonotype. The V call is TRBV21-1, the J call TRBJ1-1; the table's TRBD1 call for D was not verified on the DNA. TRBV21-1 is described as a pseudogene. The CDR3 loop spans 14 amino acids. The CDR3 loop reads CASRGDPVETEAFF. The CDR3, as DNA: TGTGCCAGCAGGGGGGACCCGGTCGAAACTGAAGCTTTCTTT.

This clonotype came up a few times. The chain couples TRBV7-6 to TRBJ2-3; TRBD1 matches 7 bases. Germline values: CDR1 SGHVS, CDR2 FNYEAQ. The CDR3 has 15 amino acids. The V segment lost 0 bases and the J segment 4 bases; nucleotides outside the gene matches: 4. CDR3 nucleotides: TGTGCCAGCAGCTTAGCTAGGGGGCGGTCAGATACGCAGTATTTT. Translated: CASSLARGRSDTQYF.

This clonotype was observed many times. V gene TRBV4-1 combines with J gene TRBJ1-1; D might be TRBD1 (6 bases). CDR1 and CDR2 (germline): MGHRA, YSYEKL. The CDR3 consists of 13 residues. V was clipped by 2 bases and J by 8 bases, with 12 bases between them. CDR3 sequence (DNA): TGCGCCAGCAGCCAACCCCGGGACATAGAAGCTTTCTTT. Translated, it gives CASSQPRDIEAFF.

This clonotype was seen a few times. CDR3 sequence: CASSLAFNTAYEQYF. The CDR3 DNA sequence: TGTGCCAGCAGCTTGGCCTTCAACACAGCCTACGAGCAGTACTTC. The chain has TRBV5-5 and TRBJ2-7, with D hard to call. V lost 0 bases and J lost 2, with 12 bases in between. Germline CDR1 reads SGHKS; CDR2 reads YYEKEE (reference sequence). The CDR3 consists of 15 residues.

The CDR3 nucleotides are TGCGCCAGCACTACAGGGTTTGGGCATGGCTACACCTTC. This encodes CASTTGFGHGYTF. The V and J genes are TRBV5-1 and TRBJ1-2, with D perhaps TRBD1 (6 bases). The CDR3 has 13 residues. Between the trimmed V and J ends, which lost 6 bases and 6 bases, there was a span of 15 bases. The germline V gene has CDR1 SGHRS and CDR2 YFSETQ.

The chain combines TRBV19 with TRBJ2-7; 10 positions match TRBD1. CDR1 and CDR2 from the germline V gene are LNHDA and SQIVND (reference sequence). This CDR3 is built from 14 residues. Trimming cost V 5 bases and J 4 bases; bases outside gene matches: 5. Written as DNA, the CDR3 is TGTGCCAGTAGTGACAGGGGGCGGATTTACGAGCAGTACTTC. Its translation is CASSDRGRIYEQYF.

The V call is TRBV15, the J call TRBJ1-5; TRBD1 is a possible D gene (6 bases). V was trimmed by 3 bases and J by 3 bases, leaving 12 bases between them. The CDR3 has 15 residues. From germline, CDR1 is LNHNV and CDR2 YYDKDF (reference sequence). The chain's CDR3 is CATSSQRGVNQPQHF. The CDR3 nucleotides read TGTGCCACCAGCAGCCAAAGGGGGGTCAATCAGCCCCAGCATTTT.

This clonotype was found a few times. The V and J genes are TRBV6-1 and TRBJ2-1, with 8 bases lining up with TRBD2. The CDR3 contains 17 residues. Trimming cost V 6 bases and J 4 bases; bases outside gene matches: 14. The germline V gene has CDR1 MNHNS and CDR2 SASEGT. This CDR3 is CASSPGRVSGVYNEQFF. The CDR3 coding sequence is TGTGCCAGCAGCCCGGGGCGGGTTAGCGGGGTTTACAATGAGCAGTTCTTC.

The V gene is TRBV12-3 or TRBV12-4, the J gene TRBJ2-1; 14 bases agree with TRBD2. The CDR3 is 20 residues long. V shed 5 bases, J shed 0 bases, and the junction held 12 bases outside the gene matches. The CDR3 DNA follows: TGTGCCAGCAGTCAGAGGACTAGCGGGAGGTTGGGGGGCTCCTACAATGAGCAGTTCTTC. It is translated as CASSQRTSGRLGGSYNEQFF.

This clonotype has just a few counts. V and J are TRBV5-1 and TRBJ2-1, with 13 nucleotides matching TRBD2. V dropped 3 bases and J dropped 10; count of bases not matched to a gene: 7. The CDR3 runs to 15 residues. Germline V gene data show CDR1 as SGHRS and CDR2 as YFSETQ. The CDR3 coding sequence is TGCGCCAGCAGCTACGGACTAGCGGGAGCAGCGGAGCAGTTCTTC. Translation: CASSYGLAGAAEQFF.

J is TRBJ1-1 and V is TRBV12-3 or TRBV12-4; D ambiguous. This CDR3 region has 15 residues. With 3 bases removed from V and 1 base from J, the gap between germline ends came to 12 bases. The CDR3, as DNA: TGTGCCAGCAGTTTCCTAAAGACGGAGAACACTGAAGCTTTCTTT. It is translated as CASSFLKTENTEAFF.

V is TRBV5-1 and J is TRBJ2-1; D uncertain. This CDR3 contains 12 residues. The ends were cut back, 0 bases at V and 10 bases at J, with 8 bases in the middle. CDR1 and CDR2 (germline): SGHRS, YFSETQ. This CDR3 is CASSLEGFEQFF. In nucleotides, the CDR3 is TGCGCCAGCAGCTTGGAAGGGTTCGAGCAGTTCTTC.

The chain has TRBV11-2 and TRBJ2-7; D is undetermined. The V end was cut by 1 base, the J end by 1 base, with 5 bases between. The CDR3 covers 13 residues. In germline, CDR1 is SGHAT, CDR2 FQNNGV. In DNA form, the CDR3 reads TGTGCCAGCAGCTTAGCCCATTCCTACGAGCAGTACTTC. Its protein product is CASSLAHSYEQYF.

The sample holds a few counts of this clonotype. V is TRBV3-1 and J is TRBJ2-1; no clear D. The CDR3 sequence is 13 residues long. CDR1 and CDR2 from the germline V gene are LGHDT and YNNKEL (reference sequence). V was cut by 1 base and J by 9 bases, with 10 bases left in between. CDR3 DNA: TGTGCCAGCAGCCAAGGAACCTTCGCTGAGCAGTTCTTC. Amino acids: CASSQGTFAEQFF.

The chain has TRBV28 and TRBJ2-5; D might be TRBD1 or TRBD2, each matching 5 bases. Germline V gene lookup returns CDR1 MDHEN and CDR2 SYDVKM. With 2 bases removed from V and 5 bases from J, the gap between germline ends came to 15 bases. The CDR3 contains 15 residues. Here the CDR3 reads CASSLRDRLRETQYF. The CDR3 bases are TGTGCCAGCAGTTTACGGGACCGCTTACGGGAGACCCAGTACTTC.

This clonotype appeared many times. The rearrangement joins TRBV15 to TRBJ2-5; D remains ambiguous. V lost 1 base, J lost 5 bases, and 8 bases lay in between. The CDR3 contains 13 residues. Germline loops: CDR1 LNHNV, CDR2 YYDKDF (reference sequence). As DNA, the CDR3 is TGTGCCACCAGCAGAGGACCACGGGAGACCCAGTACTTC. Translated, it gives CATSRGPRETQYF. Using reference TRBV15 and TRBJ2-5 for the parts outside the CDR3, the full variable domain is DAMVIQNPRYQVTQFGKPVTLSCSQTLNHNVMYWYQQKSSQAPKLLFHYYDKDFNNEADTPDNFQSRRPNTSFCFLDIRSPGLGDTAMYLCATSRGPRETQYFGPGTRLLVL.

The chain links TRBV3-1 to TRBJ2-1; perhaps TRBD1 as D (6 bases). Trimming took off 8 bases at V and 7 bases at J, with 24 bases between the two ends. The germline V gene has CDR1 LGHDT and CDR2 YNNKEL (reference sequence). The CDR3 consists of 16 residues. Written as DNA, the CDR3 is TGTGCCAGCGGACGTTCCGGGACAAGGCTTGATAATGAGCAGTTCTTC. Amino acid sequence: CASGRSGTRLDNEQFF.

This clonotype has only a few counts. The chain couples TRBV24-1 to TRBJ2-1; D remains ambiguous. This CDR3 is built from 12 residues. Between the trimmed V and J ends, which lost 1 base and 8 bases, there was a span of 5 bases. The germline gives CDR1 KGHDR, CDR2 SFDVKD. Written as DNA, the CDR3 is TGTGCCACCAGTGATTTCATGGATGAGCAGTTCTTC. Protein: CATSDFMDEQFF.

There are a few counts of this clonotype. The chain employs TRBV4-2 and TRBJ2-4; D tentatively reads TRBD1 or TRBD2 (5 bases each). The CDR3 has 19 amino acids. Germline V gives CDR1 LGHNA, CDR2 YNFKEQ. V lost 1 base and J 1 base, leaving 20 bases between the germline ends. Here the CDR3 DNA reads TGTGCCAGCAGCCAAGGGCCCCTGGGGGACCTGTGGGCCAAAAACATTCAGTACTTC. It specifies CASSQGPLGDLWAKNIQYF.